This T cell receptor beta chain was sequenced for a study of blood T cell repertoires in COVID-19. Study in general: Samples of COVID-19 (acute and convalescent) were obtained from the United States, Italy and Spain. T cells, B-cell-depleted T cells, or PBMCs provided the cDNA or gDNA that served as material.

CDR1 and CDR2 (germline): SGHTS, YDEGEE. CDR3 size: 14 residues. V shed 8 bases and J shed 1 base, with 12 bases lying between them. Per the study methods: For nucleated cells, counts were estimated from reference gene primer amplification. Generated by immunoSEQ multiplex PCR, the TCRdb table keeps only in-frame clones and is missing some. The DNA was the basis for D and trimming; V, J and clone size are from that table. The repertoire has 97,000 or so clones, roughly nine tenths of them found once; the top ten carry less than 2%. This TCR derives from a man aged 55 to 70 with acute or convalescent COVID-19. Sequenced: peripheral blood. The V and J genes are TRBV5-8 and TRBJ2-2; the D gene is possibly TRBD1 (6 bases). The DNA of the CDR3 is TGTGCCAGTTACAGGGTATTGAACACCGGGGAGCTGTTTTTT. Translating gives CASYRVLNTGELFF.